The T cell receptor (beta chain) under discussion was sequenced for a study of T cells in Graves' hyperthyroidism and ophthalmopathy. Many counts were recorded for this clonotype. What it binds is not known. General study results and limits: Expanded thyroid clonotypes (above 0.001) were mostly also found in blood.

Diagnosis rested on symptoms, serum thyroxine and TRAb, thyroid ultrasound, and orbital computed tomography. The germline V and J ends were trimmed by 1 base and 3 bases, with 10 bases remaining between them. This CDR3 comprises 14 residues. Germline lookup yields CDR1 GTSNPN and CDR2 SVGIG (reference sequence). Amplification of TCR beta CDR3 regions was performed using RNA transcripts as template. A set of HTBI primers served as the primers for a first-round RT-PCR of the TCR CDR3. TCRdb analysed the multiplex PCR reads with MiXCR anew, one entry per CDR3 protein. The sample has 480,000 or so distinct CDR3 sequences; 13% to 15% are singletons.

The origin of this receptor is a woman younger than 35 with Graves' hyperthyroidism. The chain carries TRBV30 and TRBJ1-3; D uncertain. Material: blood. CDR3 region: CAWSAKANGNTIYF. For the CDR3, the DNA is TGTGCCTGGAGTGCCAAGGCGAATGGAAACACCATATATTTT.